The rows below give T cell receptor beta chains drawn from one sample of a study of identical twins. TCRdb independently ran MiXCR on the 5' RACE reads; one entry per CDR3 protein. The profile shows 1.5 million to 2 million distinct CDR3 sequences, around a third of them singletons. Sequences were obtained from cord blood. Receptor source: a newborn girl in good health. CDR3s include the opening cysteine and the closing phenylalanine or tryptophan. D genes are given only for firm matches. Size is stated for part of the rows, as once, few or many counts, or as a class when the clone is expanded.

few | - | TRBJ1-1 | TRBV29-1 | TGCAGCGTTCAGGTTATAAGGAACACTGAAGCTTTCTTT | CSVQVIRNTEAFF
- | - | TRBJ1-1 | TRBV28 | TGTGCCAGCAGTCCGGGGACTTCCCGGGAAGCTTTCTTT | CASSPGTSREAFF
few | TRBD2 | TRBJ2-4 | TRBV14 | TGTGCCAGCAGCCTGCGGGAGGCGGCTGACATTCAGTACTTC | CASSLREAADIQYF
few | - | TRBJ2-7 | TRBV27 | TGTGCCCGCGGTTCTCCCGCCTACGAGCAGTACTTC | CARGSPAYEQYF
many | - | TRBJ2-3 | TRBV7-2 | TGTGCCAGCAGCTTAGGGTCCACAGTTGCAGATACGCAGTATTTT | CASSLGSTVADTQYF
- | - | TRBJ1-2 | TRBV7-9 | TGTGCCAGCAGCCCCCGGGGTTTTCTGAACTATGGCTACACCTTC | CASSPRGFLNYGYTF
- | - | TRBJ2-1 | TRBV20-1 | TGCAGTGGGACGGGCGCCTACAATGAGCAGTTCTTC | CSGTGAYNEQFF
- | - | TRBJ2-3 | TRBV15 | TGTGCCACCAGCAGAGTGGGGACACACACAGATACGCAGTATTTT | CATSRVGTHTDTQYF
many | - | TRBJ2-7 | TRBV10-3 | TGTGCCATCAGTGAGGTAGGACCTTTGGGCTCCTACGAGCAGTACTTC | CAISEVGPLGSYEQYF
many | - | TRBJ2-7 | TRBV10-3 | TGTGCCATCAAAGGCGGCTACGAGCAGTACTTC | CAIKGGYEQYF
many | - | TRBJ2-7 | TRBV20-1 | TGCAGTGCTAAAGGCCAGCGCGCGGGTCACTACGAGCAGTACTTC | CSAKGQRAGHYEQYF
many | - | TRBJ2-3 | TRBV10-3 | TGTGCCATCAGTGAGTCGAAGGGACCCGCAGATACGCAGTATTTT | CAISESKGPADTQYF
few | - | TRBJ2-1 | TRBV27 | TGTGCCAGCAGTTTACAGGACTCCTACAATGAGCAGTTCTTC | CASSLQDSYNEQFF
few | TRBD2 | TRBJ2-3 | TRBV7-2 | TGTGCCAGCAGCCCAGGACTAGCGGGAGGATACGATACGCAGTATTTT | CASSPGLAGGYDTQYF
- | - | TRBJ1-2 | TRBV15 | TGTGCCACCAGCAGAGTGGACTATGGCTACACCTTC | CATSRVDYGYTF
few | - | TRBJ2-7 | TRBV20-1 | TGCAGTGCTAGTAAACTAGCAATCTCCTACGAGCAGTACTTC | CSASKLAISYEQYF
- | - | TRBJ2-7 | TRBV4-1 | TGCGCCAGCAGTCACCGGGACTTTGACTACGAGCAGTACTTC | CASSHRDFDYEQYF
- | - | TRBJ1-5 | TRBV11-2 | TGTGCCAGCAGCGCCAGGTTAGGGCAGCCCCAGCATTTT | CASSARLGQPQHF
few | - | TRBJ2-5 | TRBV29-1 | TGCAGCGTTGAATCGATGGCGGAGACGTACTTC | CSVESMAETYF
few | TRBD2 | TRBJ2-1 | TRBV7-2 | TGTGCCAGCAGCTTAGCGCATGCTAGCGGGGGGGCCTCCTACAATGAGCAGTTCTTC | CASSLAHASGGASYNEQFF
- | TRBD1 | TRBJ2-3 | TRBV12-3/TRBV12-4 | TGTGCCAGCAGTTGGGGACAGCCGGGGACAGATACGCAGTATTTT | CASSWGQPGTDTQYF
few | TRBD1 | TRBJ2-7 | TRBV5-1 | TGCGCCAGCAGCTCCCTCCGGGACAGGTATTACGAGCAGTACTTC | CASSSLRDRYYEQYF
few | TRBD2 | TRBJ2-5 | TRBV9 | TGTGCCAGCAGCGTGGGGCCGGGACTAGGTCTTTGGGAGCAGTACTTC | CASSVGPGLGLWEQYF
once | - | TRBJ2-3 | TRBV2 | TGTGCCAGCAGGGAGAGGACCAGGGCAAGTACAGATACGCAGTATTTT | CASRERTRASTDTQYF
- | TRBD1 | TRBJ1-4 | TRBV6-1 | TGTGCCAGCAGACAGGGGGTTGCAACTAATGAAAAGCTGTTTTTT | CASRQGVATNEKLFF
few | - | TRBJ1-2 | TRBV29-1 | TGCAGCGTTGGGCCCCGGCAGCTTAACTATGGCTACACCTTC | CSVGPRQLNYGYTF